The present T cell receptor (beta chain) was sequenced within a study of blood T cell repertoires in COVID-19. As for the study in general: The analysed material was cDNA or gDNA that came from T cells, B-cell-depleted T cells, or PBMCs.

This CDR3 comprises 16 residues. The germline V gene encodes CDR1 SGHNT and CDR2 YENEEA. The V gene end was trimmed by 5 bases and the J gene end by 7 bases; junction bases not matched to a gene: 10. Data came from immunoSEQ multiplex PCR; TCRdb stores just in-frame clones and leaves some out. The sample has a few hundred thousand clones, 86% seen once. The V gene is TRBV11-3, the J gene TRBJ2-3; 12 nucleotides agree with TRBD1. This clonotype was obtained from a man in his 60s with acute or convalescent COVID-19. Source material: peripheral blood. CDR3 in DNA: TGTGCCAGCAGCCCCTCAGGGACAGGGGGCATTCATACGCAGTATTTT. Its translation is CASSPSGTGGIHTQYF.